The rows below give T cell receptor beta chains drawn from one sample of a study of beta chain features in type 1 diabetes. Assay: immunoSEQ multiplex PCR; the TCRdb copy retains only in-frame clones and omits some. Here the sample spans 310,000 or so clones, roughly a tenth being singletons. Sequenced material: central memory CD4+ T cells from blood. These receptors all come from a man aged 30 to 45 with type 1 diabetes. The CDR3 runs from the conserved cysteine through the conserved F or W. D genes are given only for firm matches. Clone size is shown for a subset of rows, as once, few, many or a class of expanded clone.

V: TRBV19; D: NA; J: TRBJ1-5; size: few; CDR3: CASSIEGGNQPQHF; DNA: TGTGCCAGTAGTATAGAAGGGGGAAATCAGCCCCAGCATTTT
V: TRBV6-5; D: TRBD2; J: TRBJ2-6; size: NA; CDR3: CASSLGRARANVLTF; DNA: TGTGCCAGCAGCCTGGGGAGGGCGCGGGCCAACGTCCTGACTTTC
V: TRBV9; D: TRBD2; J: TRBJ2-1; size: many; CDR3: CASSVSPLLASGENEQFF; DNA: TGTGCCAGCAGCGTTAGCCCCCTGCTGGCTAGCGGGGAGAATGAGCAGTTCTTC
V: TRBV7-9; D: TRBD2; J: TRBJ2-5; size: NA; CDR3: CASSLDPGLAGYTQAQYF; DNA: TGTGCCAGCAGCTTAGACCCCGGACTAGCGGGGTACACCCAGGCCCAGTACTTC
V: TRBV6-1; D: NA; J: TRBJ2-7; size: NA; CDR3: CASSEGIASYEQYF; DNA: TGTGCCAGCAGTGAAGGGATTGCTTCTTACGAGCAGTACTTC
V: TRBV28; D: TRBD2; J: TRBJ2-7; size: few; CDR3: CASRSGLAGAPDF; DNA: TGTGCCAGCAGATCAGGACTAGCGGGGGCGCCGGACTTC
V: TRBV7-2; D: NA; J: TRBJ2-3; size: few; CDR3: CASSPQGLVPDTQYF; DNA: TGTGCCAGCAGCCCCCAGGGGCTAGTGCCAGATACGCAGTATTTT
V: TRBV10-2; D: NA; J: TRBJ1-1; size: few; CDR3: CASSARGQGKGAFF; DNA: TGCGCCAGCAGTGCCCGGGGCCAGGGTAAGGGAGCTTTCTTT
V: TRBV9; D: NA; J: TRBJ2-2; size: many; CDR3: CASSLRGAGTGELFF; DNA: TGTGCCAGCAGCCTTAGGGGGGCTGGGACCGGGGAGCTGTTTTTT
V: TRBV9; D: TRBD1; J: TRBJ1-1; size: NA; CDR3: CASSVTGGKDTEAFF; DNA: TGTGCCAGCAGCGTGACAGGGGGCAAGGACACTGAAGCTTTCTTT
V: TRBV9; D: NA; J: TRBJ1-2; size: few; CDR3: CASSLQGNYGYTF; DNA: TGTGCCAGCTCACTTCAGGGCAACTATGGCTACACCTTC
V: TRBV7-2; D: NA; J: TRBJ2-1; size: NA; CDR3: CASSSVDYNEQFF; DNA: TGTGCCAGCAGCTCAGTCGACTACAATGAGCAGTTCTTC
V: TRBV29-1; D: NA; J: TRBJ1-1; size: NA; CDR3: CSVDGGGTEAFF; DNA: TGCAGCGTTGATGGGGGAGGTACTGAAGCTTTCTTT
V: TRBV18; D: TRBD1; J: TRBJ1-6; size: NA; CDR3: CASSQDRAGSPLHF; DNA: TGTGCCAGCTCCCAGGACAGGGCCGGTTCACCCCTCCACTTT
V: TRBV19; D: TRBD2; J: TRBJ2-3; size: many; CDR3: CASSMSSGPDTQYF; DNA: TGTGCCAGTAGTATGTCTAGCGGCCCAGATACGCAGTATTTT
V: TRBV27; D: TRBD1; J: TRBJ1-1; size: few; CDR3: CASSPSGQLNTEAFF; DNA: TGTGCCAGCAGTCCCTCGGGACAGTTGAACACTGAAGCTTTCTTT
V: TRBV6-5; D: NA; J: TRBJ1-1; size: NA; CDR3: CASSRTGSNTEAFF; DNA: TGTGCCAGCAGTCGTACCGGGTCGAACACTGAAGCTTTCTTT
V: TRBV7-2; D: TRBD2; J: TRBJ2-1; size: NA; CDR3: CASSLGLSSGGRYNEQFF; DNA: TGTGCCAGCAGCTTAGGCCTCTCTAGCGGGGGCCGTTACAATGAGCAGTTCTTC
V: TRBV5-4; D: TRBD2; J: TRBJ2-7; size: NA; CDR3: CASSLQGLADEQYF; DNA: TGTGCCAGCAGCCTGCAGGGACTAGCGGACGAGCAGTACTTC
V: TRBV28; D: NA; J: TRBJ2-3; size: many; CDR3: CASSYDLSMNTQYF; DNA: TGTGCCAGCAGTTACGATCTTAGTATGAATACGCAGTATTTT
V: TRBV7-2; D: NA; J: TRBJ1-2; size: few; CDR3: CASSQQGVLRNGYTF; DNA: TGTGCCAGCAGTCAACAGGGAGTTTTGAGGAATGGCTACACCTTC
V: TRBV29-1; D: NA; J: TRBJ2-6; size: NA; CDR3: CSVDLSQGSSGANVLTF; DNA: TGCAGCGTTGATCTCTCTCAGGGGAGCTCTGGGGCCAACGTCCTGACTTTC
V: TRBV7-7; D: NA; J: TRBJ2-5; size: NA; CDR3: CASSLVQGGAQYF; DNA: TGTGCCAGCAGCTTAGTACAAGGTGGGGCCCAGTACTTC
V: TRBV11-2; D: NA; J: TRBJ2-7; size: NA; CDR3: CASSQGLYEQYF; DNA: TGTGCCAGCAGCCAGGGGCTGTACGAGCAGTACTTC
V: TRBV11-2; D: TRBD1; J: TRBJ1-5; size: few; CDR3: CASSWGQGLNQPQHF; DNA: TGTGCCAGCAGCTGGGGACAGGGCCTAAATCAGCCCCAGCATTTT
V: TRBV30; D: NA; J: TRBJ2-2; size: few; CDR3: CAWSVGLQAGELFF; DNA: TGTGCCTGGAGTGTAGGGTTGCAGGCCGGGGAGCTGTTTTTT
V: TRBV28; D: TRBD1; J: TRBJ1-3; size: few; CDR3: CASTTSSGTGSAGNTIYF; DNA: TGTGCCAGCACTACGAGTTCCGGGACAGGGTCCGCTGGAAACACCATATATTTT
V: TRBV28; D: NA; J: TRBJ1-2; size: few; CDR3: CASSFGVGGYTF; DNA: TGTGCCAGCAGTTTCGGAGTCGGTGGCTACACCTTC
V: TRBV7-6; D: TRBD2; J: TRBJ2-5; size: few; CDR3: CASSSSGNQETQYF; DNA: TGTGCCAGCAGTAGTAGCGGGAACCAAGAGACCCAGTACTTC
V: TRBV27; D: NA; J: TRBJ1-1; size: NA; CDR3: CASAVMGKNTEAFF; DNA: TGTGCCAGCGCTGTAATGGGCAAGAACACTGAAGCTTTCTTT
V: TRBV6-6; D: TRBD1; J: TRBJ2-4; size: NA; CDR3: CASSRQGNIQYF; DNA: TGTGCCAGCAGCCGACAGGGAAACATTCAGTACTTC
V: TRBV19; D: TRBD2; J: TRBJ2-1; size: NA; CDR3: CASSIRLAGLGREQFF; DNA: TGTGCCAGTAGTATTCGACTAGCGGGGCTTGGGCGTGAGCAGTTCTTC
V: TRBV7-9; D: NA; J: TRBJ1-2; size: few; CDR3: CASSLAEGRGYTF; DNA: TGTGCCAGCAGCTTAGCGGAGGGGAGGGGCTACACCTTC
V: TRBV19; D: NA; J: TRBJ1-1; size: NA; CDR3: CATSRPNTEAFF; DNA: TGTGCCACCTCCAGGCCGAACACTGAAGCTTTCTTT
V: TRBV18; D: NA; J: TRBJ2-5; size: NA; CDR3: CASSPLGGTQETQYF; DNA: TGTGCCAGCTCACCGCTAGGTGGGACCCAAGAGACCCAGTACTTC
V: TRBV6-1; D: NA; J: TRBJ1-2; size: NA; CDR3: CASSVADRYGYTF; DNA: TGTGCCAGCAGTGTGGCCGACCGCTATGGCTACACCTTC
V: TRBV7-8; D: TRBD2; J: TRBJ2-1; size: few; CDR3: CASSLERFMGLVHNEQFF; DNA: TGTGCCAGCAGCTTAGAACGTTTTATGGGACTAGTTCACAATGAGCAGTTCTTC
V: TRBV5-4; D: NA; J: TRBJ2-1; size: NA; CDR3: CASSLGGRGSYNEQFF; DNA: TGTGCCAGCAGCTTGGGGGGCAGGGGATCCTACAATGAGCAGTTCTTC
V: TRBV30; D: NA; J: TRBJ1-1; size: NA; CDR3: CAWDSAFF; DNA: TGTGCCTGGGACTCGGCTTTCTTT
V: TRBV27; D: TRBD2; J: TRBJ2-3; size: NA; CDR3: CASSTNWARGFTDTQYF; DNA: TGTGCCAGCAGCACCAATTGGGCGCGGGGGTTCACAGATACGCAGTATTTT
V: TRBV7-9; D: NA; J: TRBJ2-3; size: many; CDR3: CASSFGAVGTDTQYF; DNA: TGTGCCAGCAGCTTTGGGGCCGTGGGTACAGATACGCAGTATTTT
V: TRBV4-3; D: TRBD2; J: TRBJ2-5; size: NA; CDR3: CASSQLGGEETQYF; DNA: TGCGCCAGCAGCCAACTTGGGGGGGAAGAGACCCAGTACTTC
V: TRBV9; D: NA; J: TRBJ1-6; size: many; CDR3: CASSGSWDSPLHF; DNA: TGTGCCAGCAGCGGTAGTTGGGATTCACCCCTCCACTTT
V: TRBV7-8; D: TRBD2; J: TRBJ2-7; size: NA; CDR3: CASSASSGGAYEQYF; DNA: TGTGCCAGCAGCGCCTCTAGCGGGGGGGCGTACGAGCAGTACTTC
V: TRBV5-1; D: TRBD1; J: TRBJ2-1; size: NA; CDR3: CASSLGQGNEQFF; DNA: TGCGCCAGCAGCTTGGGACAGGGGAATGAGCAGTTCTTC
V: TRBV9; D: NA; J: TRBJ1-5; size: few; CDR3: CASSVEGTNQPQHF; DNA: TGTGCCAGCAGCGTAGAAGGAACAAATCAGCCCCAGCATTTT
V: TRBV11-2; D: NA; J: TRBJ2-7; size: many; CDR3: CASKQAHSSYEQYF; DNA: TGTGCCAGTAAACAGGCCCACAGCTCCTACGAGCAGTACTTC
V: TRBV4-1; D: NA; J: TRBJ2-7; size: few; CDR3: CASSPTDRGAYEQYF; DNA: TGCGCCAGCAGCCCCACTGACAGAGGGGCCTACGAGCAGTACTTC
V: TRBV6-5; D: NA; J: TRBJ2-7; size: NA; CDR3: CASSPSGVNRHEQYF; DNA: TGTGCCAGCAGTCCTTCAGGGGTCAACCGCCACGAGCAGTACTTC
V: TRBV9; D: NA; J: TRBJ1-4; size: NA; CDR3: CASSPVGTNEKLFF; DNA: TGTGCCAGCAGCCCCGTGGGGACAAATGAAAAACTGTTTTTT
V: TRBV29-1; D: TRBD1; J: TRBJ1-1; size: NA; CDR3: CSVEGKTGMNTEAFF; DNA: TGCAGCGTTGAAGGGAAGACAGGGATGAACACTGAAGCTTTCTTT
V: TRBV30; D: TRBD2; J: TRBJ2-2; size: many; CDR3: CAWTGLAGANTGELFF; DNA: TGTGCCTGGACGGGACTAGCGGGGGCGAACACCGGGGAGCTGTTTTTT
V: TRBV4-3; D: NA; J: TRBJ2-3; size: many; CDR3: CASSQNETTFDTQYF; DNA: TGCGCCAGCAGCCAGAACGAGACGACATTCGATACGCAGTATTTT
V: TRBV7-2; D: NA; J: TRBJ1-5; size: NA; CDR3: CASSSNSDQPQHF; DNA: TGTGCCAGCAGCTCAAACTCGGACCAGCCCCAGCATTTT
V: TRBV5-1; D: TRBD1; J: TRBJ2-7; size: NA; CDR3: CASSLGQGFEQYF; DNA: TGCGCCAGCAGCTTGGGACAGGGGTTCGAGCAGTACTTC
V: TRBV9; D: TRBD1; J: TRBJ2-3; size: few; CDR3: CASSRDRADTQYF; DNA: TGTGCCAGCAGTAGGGACAGGGCGGATACGCAGTATTTT
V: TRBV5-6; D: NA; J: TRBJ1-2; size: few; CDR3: CASSLNAGYTF; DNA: TGTGCCAGCAGCTTGAATGCTGGCTACACCTTC